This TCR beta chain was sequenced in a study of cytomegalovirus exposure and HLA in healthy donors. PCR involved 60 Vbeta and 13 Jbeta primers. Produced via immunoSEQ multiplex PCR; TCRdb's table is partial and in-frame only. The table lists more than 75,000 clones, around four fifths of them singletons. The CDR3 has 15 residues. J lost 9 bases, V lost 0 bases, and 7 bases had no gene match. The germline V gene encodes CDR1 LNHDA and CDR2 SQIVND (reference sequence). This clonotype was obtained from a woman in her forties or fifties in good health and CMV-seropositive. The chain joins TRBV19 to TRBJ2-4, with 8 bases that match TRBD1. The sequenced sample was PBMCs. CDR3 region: CASSIEGDRLSIQYF. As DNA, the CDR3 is TGTGCCAGTAGTATAGAAGGGGACAGGTTAAGCATTCAGTACTTC.